This record concerns one T cell receptor (beta chain) sequence. Seattle's enrolled individuals joined amid active infection and were then monitored longitudinally. This specimen comes from a study of blood T cell repertoires in COVID-19. As for the study in general: In each case, the material was cDNA or gDNA derived from T cells, B-cell-depleted T cells, or PBMCs.

Per the study methods: Estimation of nucleated cell counts was performed using reference gene primer amplification. Here immunoSEQ multiplex PCR was the method, and the copy in TCRdb shows in-frame clones only, minus some. V, J and clone size are those of that table, while D and trimming were read from the DNA. The sample has some 370,000 clones, more than 75% seen once; the top ten hold more than 9%. The sequence was collected from a woman aged 25 to 39 with COVID-19, enrolled during active disease. The specimen sequenced was peripheral blood.

The DNA of the CDR3 is TGTGCCAGCAGCTTGCAAGGGGGAGAGACCCAGTACTTC. Encoded protein: CASSLQGGETQYF. This chain links TRBV5-5 with TRBJ2-5, with D maybe TRBD1 (6 bases). V was trimmed by 1 base and J by 4 bases, leaving 8 bases between them. The CDR3 totals 13 residues. Germline CDR1 and CDR2: SGHKS and YYEKEE (reference sequence).